A single sample gave rise to the 18 T cell receptor beta chains below, sequenced in a study of T cells in localized non-small cell lung cancer. TCRdb keeps only in-frame clones here, not all; method: immunoSEQ multiplex PCR. The sample has about 9,800 clones, less than 55% seen once. Source: lymph node tissue, taken before any cancer treatment. These receptors came from a woman aged 35 to 70 with stage I lung adenocarcinoma.

V and J are TRBV19 and TRBJ1-5; 8 bases match TRBD1. Germline values: CDR1 LNHDA, CDR2 SQIVND (reference sequence). The CDR3 runs to 16 residues. Trimming at V came to 6 bases and at J to 0 bases, leaving 7 bases not matched to a gene. The CDR3 nucleotides read TGTGCCAGTAGGAAGGACAGGGTCTATAGCAATCAGCCCCAGCATTTT. It specifies CASRKDRVYSNQPQHF.

On this clone itself: One junction end disagrees with the germline gene, perhaps due to a read error. The chain couples TRBV5-1 to TRBJ2-5; TRBD1 matches 9 bases. This CDR3 is built from 14 residues. The V gene's germline CDR1 is SGHRS and CDR2 YFSETQ. CDR3 sequence: CASSSRDRAEIQYF. For the CDR3, the DNA is TGCGCCAGCAGCTCCCGGGACAGGGCTGAGATCCAGTACTTC.

The chain is built from TRBV11-3 and TRBJ1-2; D not resolved. V lost 6 bases and J lost 4, with 15 bases in between. Per germline, CDR1 SGHNT and CDR2 YENEEA. This CDR3 has 14 amino acids. The CDR3 here is CASSPRGQSYGYTF. Here the CDR3 DNA reads TGTGCCAGCAGTCCCCGCGGGCAGAGCTATGGCTACACCTTC.

This clone was counted between two and nine times. This sequence joins TRBV15 and TRBJ1-5, with a weak D call TRBD1 (5 bases). Per the germline V gene, CDR1 is LNHNV and CDR2 is YYDKDF (reference sequence). The ends were cut back, 4 bases at V and 4 bases at J, with 14 bases in the middle. The CDR3 contains 15 residues. The CDR3 is CATSKGREINQPQHF. Here the CDR3 DNA reads TGTGCCACCAGCAAGGGACGGGAGATTAATCAGCCCCAGCATTTT.

The J gene is TRBJ1-1, the V gene TRBV29-1, with D possibly TRBD1 on 6 matching bases. This CDR3 has 14 residues. V was pared by 7 bases and J by 0 bases, with 15 bases between. The germline gives CDR1 SQVTM, CDR2 ANQGSEA. The CDR3 protein is CSATRGGMNTEAFF. CDR3 in DNA: TGCAGCGCCACCCGAGGGGGTATGAACACTGAAGCTTTCTTT.

By share, this clone ranks as medium-sized. This chain joins TRBV6-8 and TRBJ1-1; 9 positions agree with TRBD1. The V gene end was trimmed by 6 bases and the J gene end by 8 bases; junction bases not matched to a gene: 10. Germline CDR1 reads MNHGY; CDR2 reads SAAAGT. CDR3 length: 14 residues. The CDR3 coding sequence is TGTGCCAGCAGAGGAAGAAGGACAGGGGTGGAAGCTTTCTTT. It is translated as CASRGRRTGVEAFF.

The CDR3 DNA follows: TGTGCCAGCAGCAAAACAGGGTTGCCCTACAATGAGCAGTTCTTC. This codes for CASSKTGLPYNEQFF. The J gene is TRBJ2-1, the V gene TRBV11-3, with a weak D call TRBD1 (6 bases). The germline V and J ends were trimmed by 5 bases and 2 bases, with 13 bases remaining between them. The germline V gene encodes CDR1 SGHNT and CDR2 YENEEA. The CDR3 runs 15 residues.

This clone was seen more than once but under ten times. The chain links TRBV9 to TRBJ2-7; 9 bases are a match to TRBD1. This CDR3 contains 15 residues. Trimming removed 0 bases from V and 2 bases from J; junction bases left unmatched: 3. Germline CDR1 SGDLS, CDR2 YYNGEE. CDR3 sequence reads: CASSVEGDRAYEQYF. As DNA, the CDR3 is TGTGCCAGCAGCGTAGAAGGGGACAGGGCCTACGAGCAGTACTTC.

The chain is built from TRBV19 and TRBJ1-1, with a possible D match to TRBD1 (5 bases). This CDR3 contains 13 residues. Germline CDR1 reads LNHDA; CDR2 reads SQIVND (reference sequence). Trimming removed 5 bases from V and 7 bases from J, with 14 bases in between. In nucleotides, the CDR3 is TGTGCCAGTAGTGGTTACGGGGCCGGTGAAGCTTTCTTT. As protein: CASSGYGAGEAFF.

This chain connects TRBV19 to TRBJ2-3, with no clear D. V shed 3 bases and J shed 4 bases, with 14 bases lying between them. Germline V lookup: CDR1 LNHDA, CDR2 SQIVND (reference sequence). The CDR3 totals 15 residues. The CDR3, as DNA: TGTGCCAGTAGTATGGGCTTCTTGGGCCCAGATACGCAGTATTTT. This gives the protein CASSMGFLGPDTQYF.

The CDR3 here is CATSKYGEGYSNQPQHF. CDR3 DNA sequence: TGTGCCACCAGCAAGTATGGGGAGGGCTATAGCAATCAGCCCCAGCATTTT. V and J are TRBV15 and TRBJ1-5; the D is unclear. CDR3 length: 17 amino acids. V was shortened by 4 bases and J by 0 bases, with 16 bases between the two germline ends. Per germline, CDR1 LNHNV and CDR2 YYDKDF (reference sequence).

This clone was recorded a few times. This chain joins TRBV6-7 and TRBJ2-3; tentative D call: TRBD2 (5 bases). TRBV6-7 is assigned to the ORF class and has an uncertain function. V lost 10 bases and J lost 5, with 10 bases in between. The CDR3 extends over 11 amino acids. The CDR3 is CATHRGDTQYF. CDR3 DNA sequence: TGTGCCACCCATCGGGGAGATACGCAGTATTTT.

The chain combines TRBV19 with TRBJ1-4; TRBD1 matches 7 bases. Germline V gene data show CDR1 as LNHDA and CDR2 as SQIVND (reference sequence). The CDR3 consists of 14 residues. After removal of 10 bases from V and 4 bases from J, the junction contained 9 bases not matched to a gene. In nucleotides, the CDR3 is TGTGCCACCCGTCTGACAGGGCTTAATGAAAAACTGTTTTTT. Its translation: CATRLTGLNEKLFF.

The chain uses TRBV18 and TRBJ1-1; 10 bases fit TRBD1. The CDR3 has 16 residues. Germline CDR1 and CDR2: KGHSH and LQKENI. With V trimmed by 6 bases and J by 0 bases, 7 bases remained unmatched. The CDR3 sequence is CASSVTGGELNTEAFF. As DNA, the CDR3 is TGTGCCAGCTCGGTGACAGGGGGCGAGTTGAACACTGAAGCTTTCTTT.

The V call is TRBV18, the J call TRBJ2-5, with unresolved D. Per germline, CDR1 KGHSH and CDR2 LQKENI. Trimming cost V 4 bases and J 1 base, with 10 bases left between them. The CDR3 contains 14 residues. DNA for the CDR3: TGTGCCAGCTCACTTACAGAGTTCCAAGAGACCCAGTACTTC. Protein: CASSLTEFQETQYF.

The chain uses TRBV6-8 and TRBJ2-7; TRBD1 aligns across 8 bases. With 4 bases clipped from V and 7 bases from J, the junction kept 9 bases outside the gene matches. Germline lookup yields CDR1 MNHGY and CDR2 SAAAGT. The CDR3 has 14 amino acids. The CDR3 loop reads CASSSPGQAEEQYF. The DNA of the CDR3 is TGTGCCAGCAGTTCCCCGGGACAGGCTGAGGAGCAGTACTTC.

The rearrangement links TRBV30 to TRBJ1-2; possible D gene TRBD1, 5 bases. Trimming took 5 bases from V and 1 from J, leaving 11 bases between them. The CDR3 is 13 residues long. The V gene's germline CDR1 is GTSNPN and CDR2 SVGIG (reference sequence). The chain's CDR3 is CAWLGPYNYGYTF. The CDR3 DNA reads TGTGCCTGGCTGGGACCATATAACTATGGCTACACCTTC.

This clone qualifies as medium-sized (0.01 to 0.1%). Sequence at one end of the junction differs from germline and may be a read error. An unread or ambiguous base exists; X represents the residue it encodes. The V gene is TRBV6-8, the J gene TRBJ1-5; possibly TRBD1 for D (5 bases). CDR1 MNHGY and CDR2 SAAAGT come from the germline V gene. There are 15 residues in the CDR3. CDR3 sequence: CXSRSDPGGNQPQHF. The CDR3 DNA follows: TGTRCCAGCAGATCCGACCCGGGGGGCAATCAGCCCCAGCATTTT.